This TCR beta chain came from a study of spatial heterogeneity in lung cancer. For the study at large: Detection consistently yielded more beta chains than alpha chains. There were, on average, more than 8.5 raw-read appearances for each unique TCR and UMI combination.

Many counts were recorded for this clonotype. The germline V gene encodes CDR1 DFQATT and CDR2 SNEGSKA (reference sequence). This CDR3 region has 14 residues. V was clipped by 3 bases and J by 5 bases; unmatched bases: 4. Noted time point: sample taken at primary tumor resection. The authors sequenced whole RNA from tumor, nontumor lung or frozen PBMC without sorting. Donation came from roughly 72 patients with untreated early-stage non-small cell lung cancer. The presence of a unique molecular identifier marked each TCR cDNA molecule. Each CDR3 protein gets one entry after TCRdb re-called the 5' RACE reads with MiXCR. The sample lists 20,000 to 25,000 distinct CDR3 sequences, over 4.5% seen once, with less than 35% in the top ten.

This TCR was recovered from a male donor with early-stage non-small cell lung cancer. The material was PBMCs, obtained at surgery. The rearrangement joins TRBV20-1 to TRBJ1-5; 10 nucleotides line up with TRBD1. CDR3 sequence (DNA): TGCAGTGCTAGTCCGGGACAGGGGTATCAGCCCCAGCATTTT. It encodes CSASPGQGYQPQHF.